This TCR beta chain is drawn from a study of beta chain features in type 1 diabetes. Regarding the study as a whole: It was possible that PCR favored shorter templates, equally so in patients and controls. Sequencing from cDNA could over-represent high-TCR-expressing cells. Shortening of TCRB CDR3s, moderate but significant, appeared in all four CD4+ subsets of Type 1 diabetes patients. Individuals with type 1 diabetes displayed fewer insertions and more deletions at VDJ junctions.

There are a few counts of this clone. Its antigen is not known. Of the isolated RNA, all was reverse transcribed, and so the sequenced material was expressed TCRB transcripts. Produced via immunoSEQ multiplex PCR; TCRdb's table is partial and in-frame only. The sample has about 130,000 clones; approximately 10% are singletons. It was via CD45RO/CCR7/CD25/CD127/CD95/CD27 that CD4+ naive, central memory, regulatory and stem cell-like memory cells were sorted. After removal of 1 base from V and 8 bases from J, the junction contained 5 bases not matched to a gene. The germline gives CDR1 SGHVS, CDR2 FNYEAQ. The CDR3 length is 15 residues.

The origin of this receptor is a man aged 25 to 40 with type 1 diabetes. V and J are TRBV7-6 and TRBJ2-1; 10 bases match TRBD1. Sequenced input: central memory CD4+ T cells from blood. In DNA, the CDR3 is TGTGCCAGCAGCTTAGGGACAGGGGGAGAAGATGAGCAGTTCTTC. Translation: CASSLGTGGEDEQFF.